The T cell receptor (beta chain) described here comes from a study of T cells in women clearing cervical HPV infection. Study background: With HLA typing for only a few women, HLA confounding remains possible. Study-level results: TRBV6-7 relative abundance averaged roughly 0.099% in cases and under 0.2% in controls. CIN3+ cases had significantly higher TCR repertoire richness than controls, but evenness did not differ.

Assay: immunoSEQ multiplex PCR; the TCRdb copy retains only in-frame clones and omits some. The listing records tens of thousands of clones. To note about this clone: The antigen remains undetermined. The read gets to within 3 residues of the CDR3 end, and the germline J gene fills in the rest.

Prevalent HPV16 infections were excluded; only incident single HPV16 infections included. The CDR3 is 15 residues long. CDR1 is GTSNPN, CDR2 SVGIG, per germline (reference sequence). The V and J ends lost 2 bases and 2 bases respectively, with 10 bases between them. Sequencing was done on a sample of blood buffy coat. This receptor was obtained from a woman aged 18-70 years with a cervical HPV16 infection that either progressed to CIN3+ or cleared (not recorded which). The chain employs TRBV30 and TRBJ1-6; tentative D call: TRBD1 (5 bases). Here the CDR3 reads CAWSRQGAYNSPLHF. The CDR3 DNA, read in part, is TGTGCCTGGAGTAGGCAGGGAGCCTATAATTCACCC. Looking up the rest from reference TRBV30 and TRBJ1-6 gives the full variable domain: SQTIHQWPATLVQPVGSPLSLECTVEGTSNPNLYWYRQAAGRGLQLLFYSVGIGQISSEVPQNLSASRPQDRQFILSSKKLLLSDSGFYLCAWSRQGAYNSPLHFGNGTRLTVT.